The rows below give T cell receptor beta chains drawn from one sample of a study of blood T cell repertoires in COVID-19. Using immunoSEQ multiplex PCR, the repertoire was profiled, and TCRdb retains in-frame clones only, with some absent. The data show approximately 350,000 clones, approximately 92% seen once. The sequenced material came from PBMCs or T cells enriched from blood (not recorded which). These receptors were obtained from a man aged 18 to 30 who had recovered from COVID-19. The CDR3 runs from the conserved cysteine through the conserved F or W.

>TRBV19
CASSPGDRPNQPQHF
>TRBV27
CASSATQGNTEAFF
>TRBV6-5
CASSPVSGGNSPLHF
>TRBV27
CASSLDDRGAGYTF
>TRBV3-1/TRBV3-2
CASSQDTPWSSYNEQFF
>TRBV5-1
CASSPGGVQVGYTF
>TRBV5-1
CASSRREGTEAFF
>TRBV4-2
CASSHTGAGGATNEKLFF
>TRBV27
CASSLGGFDGYTF
>TRBV20-1
CSASRQNTEAFF
>TRBV3-1/TRBV3-2
CASSQDQQVNTEAFF
>TRBV6-4
CASSDIQGRARDEQFF
>TRBV7-8
CASTPPAPPKDTQYF
>TRBV4-1
CASSQARSTGTNTIYF
>TRBV4-3
CASSQESLETQYF
>TRBV5-8
CASSAGTGKETQYF
>TRBV11-2
CASSLELAGGRNEQYF
>TRBV11-2
CASSLSGRGSEQYF
>TRBV5-4
CASSALPGGADYEQYF
>TRBV28
CASSLIQDSEAFF
>TRBV4-1
CASSQAHNEPPGELFF
>TRBV10-3
CAIKSPGKAGGPRDTGELFF
>TRBV28
CASSLGQGSGNTIYF